The clone carrying this T cell receptor (beta chain) showed up many times. TCRdb called the PCR reads again in MiXCR, with one record for every CDR3 protein. The sample lists just under 650,000 distinct CDR3 sequences, about 20% occurring once. This CDR3 has 12 residues. Trimming removed 7 bases from V and 3 bases from J, with 10 bases in between. In germline, CDR1 is MNHEY, CDR2 SMNVEV (reference sequence). The entry originates in a study of molecular identifiers for immune sequencing clone quantification. The clonotype comes from a human donor in good health. Some libraries in this study had Jurkat cell RNA spiked in. Sequenced input: naive CD8+ T cells from blood, with Jurkat cell RNA spiked in. Regarding subset: FACS-sorted CD8+CD4-CCR7+CD45RA+ naive T cells. The rearrangement uses TRBV27 and TRBJ2-7; unclear D gene. The DNA for the CDR3 is TGTGCCAGCACCGGCCCGTACTACGAGCAGTACTTC. Translation: CASTGPYYEQYF.